Sequencing of this TCR beta chain was carried out in a study of PD-1 blockade in classical Hodgkin lymphoma. The CDR3 runs 13 residues. Trimming at V came to 2 bases and at J to 13 bases, leaving 8 bases not matched to a gene. Germline V gene data show CDR1 as SGHTA and CDR2 as FQGNSA. This clone has a handful of counts. Its antigen is as yet unknown. This sample's time point: newly diagnosed, previously untreated cHL patient sample. Investigators isolated CD4+ T cells from thawed PBMCs through magnetic negative selection. PBMCs from patients with newly diagnosed, untreated classical Hodgkin lymphoma served as a comparison group for the relapsed/refractory trial patients. Some clones are missing from TCRdb's copy, which holds only in-frame ones; the method was immunoSEQ multiplex PCR. The table has some 14,000 clones, approximately 86% seen once. Study-level findings and limits: Healthy donors were reported to have higher baseline TCR diversity than newly diagnosed patients. Prior therapy or disease activity may underlie the repertoire differences, whose causes remain undefined.

The chain uses TRBV7-2 and TRBJ2-1; TRBD2 aligns across 7 bases. What was sequenced was CD4+ T cells from blood. The receptor comes from a human donor with classical Hodgkin lymphoma. The DNA for the CDR3 is TGTGCCAGCAGCTTAAGGGAGGGGACGGCTCAGTTCTTC. Its protein is CASSLREGTAQFF.